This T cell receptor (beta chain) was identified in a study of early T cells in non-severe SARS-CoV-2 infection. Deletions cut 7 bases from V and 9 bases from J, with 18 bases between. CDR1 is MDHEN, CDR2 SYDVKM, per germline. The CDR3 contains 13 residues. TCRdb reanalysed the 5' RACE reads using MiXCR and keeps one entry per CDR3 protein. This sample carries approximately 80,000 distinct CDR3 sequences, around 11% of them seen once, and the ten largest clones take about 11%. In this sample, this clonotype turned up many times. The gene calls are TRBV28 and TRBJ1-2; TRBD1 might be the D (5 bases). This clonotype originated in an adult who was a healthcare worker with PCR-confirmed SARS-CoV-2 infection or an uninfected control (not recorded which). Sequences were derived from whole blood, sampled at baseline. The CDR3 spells CASTVQGFKSYTF. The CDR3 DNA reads TGTGCCAGCACCGTTCAGGGATTTAAAAGCTACACCTTC.